The clone carrying this TCR beta chain has at least ten counts. Its antigen is as yet unknown. TCR beta cDNA libraries included unique molecular identifiers. Input amounts of roughly 1 to 10 million T cells were used. These gave 500,000 or so cDNA molecules, so each molecule approximated one T cell. One entry per CDR3 protein, called by TCRdb with MiXCR from the PCR reads. The repertoire holds hundreds of thousands of distinct CDR3 sequences, with roughly three fifths as singletons. This specimen belongs to a study of post-analysis software for immune sequencing data. Study at large: Relapsing-remitting, secondary progressive and progressive-relapsing multiple sclerosis were all included among the disease courses. Study outcomes and limitations: Controls had significantly higher normalized Chao1 diversity than multiple sclerosis patients. In patients, TRBV5-6, TRBV5-1 and TRBV20-1 belonged to 4 or 5 TRBV segments found more frequently than in controls.

The CDR3 totals 15 residues. The V and J ends lost 5 bases and 7 bases, in that order; junction bases with no gene match: 9. CDR1 and CDR2 from the germline V gene are SGHVS and FQNEAQ. The chain carries TRBV7-8 and TRBJ2-1; 9 bases agree with TRBD2. The sequencing sample was made of blood. The TCR comes from a girl aged 2-9 years with multiple sclerosis. The CDR3 protein is CASSPTRGGANEQFF. The CDR3 region has the DNA TGTGCCAGCAGCCCTACGCGCGGGGGGGCAAATGAGCAGTTCTTC.